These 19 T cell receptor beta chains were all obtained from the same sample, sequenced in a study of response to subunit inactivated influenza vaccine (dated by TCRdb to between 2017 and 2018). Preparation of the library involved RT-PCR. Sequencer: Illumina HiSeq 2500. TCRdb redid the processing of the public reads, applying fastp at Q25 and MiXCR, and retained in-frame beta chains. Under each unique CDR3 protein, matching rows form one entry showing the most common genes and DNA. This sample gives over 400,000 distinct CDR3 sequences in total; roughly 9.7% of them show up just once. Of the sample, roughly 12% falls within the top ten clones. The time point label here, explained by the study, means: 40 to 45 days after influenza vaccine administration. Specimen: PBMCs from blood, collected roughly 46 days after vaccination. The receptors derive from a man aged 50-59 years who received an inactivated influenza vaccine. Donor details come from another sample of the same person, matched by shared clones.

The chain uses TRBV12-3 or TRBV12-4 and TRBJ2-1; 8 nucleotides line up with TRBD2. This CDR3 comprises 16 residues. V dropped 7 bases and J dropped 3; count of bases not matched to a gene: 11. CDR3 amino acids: CASKPGVAGLYNEQFF. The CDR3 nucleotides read TGTGCCAGCAAACCTGGGGTAGCGGGGCTCTACAATGAGCAGTTCTTC.

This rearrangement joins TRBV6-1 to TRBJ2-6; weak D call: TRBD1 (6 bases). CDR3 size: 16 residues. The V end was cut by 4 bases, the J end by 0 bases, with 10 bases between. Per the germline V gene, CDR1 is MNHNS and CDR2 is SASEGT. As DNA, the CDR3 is TGTGCCAGCAGTGTGACAGGAGCCTCTGGGGCCAACGTCCTGACTTTC. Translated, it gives CASSVTGASGANVLTF.

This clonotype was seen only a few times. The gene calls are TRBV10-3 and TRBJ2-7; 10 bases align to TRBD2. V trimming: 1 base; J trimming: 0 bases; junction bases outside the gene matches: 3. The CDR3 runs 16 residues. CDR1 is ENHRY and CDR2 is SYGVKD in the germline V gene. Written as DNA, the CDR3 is TGTGCCATCAGTGAGTGGACTAGCGGTAGCTCCTACGAGCAGTACTTC. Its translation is CAISEWTSGSSYEQYF.

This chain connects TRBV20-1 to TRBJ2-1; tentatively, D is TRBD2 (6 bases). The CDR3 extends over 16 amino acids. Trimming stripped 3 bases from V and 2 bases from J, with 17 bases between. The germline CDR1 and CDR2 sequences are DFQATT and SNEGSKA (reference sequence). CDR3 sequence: CSASPTAEGAYNEQFF. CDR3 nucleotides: TGCAGTGCTAGTCCGACGGCGGAGGGAGCCTACAATGAGCAGTTCTTC.

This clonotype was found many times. The CDR3 DNA is TGCAGTGCTAGTACTCCAGGGATTTATGGCTACACCTTC. This sequence encodes CSASTPGIYGYTF. The chain links TRBV20-1 to TRBJ1-2; possible D gene TRBD1, 5 bases. CDR1 and CDR2 from the germline V gene are DFQATT and SNEGSKA (reference sequence). The CDR3 is 13 amino acids. Trimming took off 3 bases at V and 5 bases at J, with 13 bases between the two ends.

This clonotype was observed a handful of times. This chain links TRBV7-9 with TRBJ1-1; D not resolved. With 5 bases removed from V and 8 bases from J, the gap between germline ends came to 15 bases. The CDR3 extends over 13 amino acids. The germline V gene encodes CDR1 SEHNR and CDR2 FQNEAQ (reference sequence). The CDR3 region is CASSISFQVEAFF. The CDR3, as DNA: TGTGCCAGCAGCATCTCCTTCCAGGTAGAAGCTTTCTTT.

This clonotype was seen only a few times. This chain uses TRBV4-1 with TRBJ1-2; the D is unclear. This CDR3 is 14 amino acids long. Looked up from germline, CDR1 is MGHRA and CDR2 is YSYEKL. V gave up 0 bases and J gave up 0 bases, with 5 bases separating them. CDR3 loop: CASSQERANYGYTF. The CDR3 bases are TGCGCCAGCAGCCAAGAACGAGCTAACTATGGCTACACCTTC.

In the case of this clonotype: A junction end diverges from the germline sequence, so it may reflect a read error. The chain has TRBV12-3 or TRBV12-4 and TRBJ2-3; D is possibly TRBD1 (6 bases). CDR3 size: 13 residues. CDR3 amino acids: CDSSFNRADTQYF. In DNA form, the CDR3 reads TGTGACAGCAGTTTTAACAGGGCAGATACGCAGTATTTT.

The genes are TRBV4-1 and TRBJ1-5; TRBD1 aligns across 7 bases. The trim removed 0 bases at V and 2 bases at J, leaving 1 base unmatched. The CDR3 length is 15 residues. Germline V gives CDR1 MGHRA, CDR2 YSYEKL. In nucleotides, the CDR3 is TGCGCCAGCAGCCAAGAAGGGACAGGCAATCAGCCCCAGCATTTT. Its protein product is CASSQEGTGNQPQHF.

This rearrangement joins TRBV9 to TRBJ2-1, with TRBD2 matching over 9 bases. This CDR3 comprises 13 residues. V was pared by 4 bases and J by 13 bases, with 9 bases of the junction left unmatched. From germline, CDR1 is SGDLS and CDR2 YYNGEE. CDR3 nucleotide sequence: TGTGCCAGCAGCTCAGGGCTAGCGGGATCCCAGTTCTTC. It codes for CASSSGLAGSQFF.

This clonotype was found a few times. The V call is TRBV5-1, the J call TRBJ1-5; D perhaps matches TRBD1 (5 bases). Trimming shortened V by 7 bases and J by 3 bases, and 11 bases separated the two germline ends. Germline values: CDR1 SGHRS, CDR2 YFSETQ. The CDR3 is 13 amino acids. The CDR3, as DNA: TGCGCCAGCGGCCAGGGTCCCAATCAGCCCCAGCATTTT. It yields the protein CASGQGPNQPQHF.

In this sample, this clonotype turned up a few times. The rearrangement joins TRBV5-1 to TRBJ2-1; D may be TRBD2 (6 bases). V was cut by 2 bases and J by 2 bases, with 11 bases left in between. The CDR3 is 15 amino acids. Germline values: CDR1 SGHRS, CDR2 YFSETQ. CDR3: CASSFGGMAYNEQFF. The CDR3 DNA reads TGCGCCAGCAGCTTCGGAGGGATGGCCTACAATGAGCAGTTCTTC.

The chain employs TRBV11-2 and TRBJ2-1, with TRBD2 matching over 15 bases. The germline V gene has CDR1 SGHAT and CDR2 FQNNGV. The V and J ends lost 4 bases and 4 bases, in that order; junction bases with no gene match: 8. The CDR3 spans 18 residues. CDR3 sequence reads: CASSSRTSGGAMYNEQFF. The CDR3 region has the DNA TGTGCCAGCAGCTCAAGGACTAGCGGGGGGGCTATGTACAATGAGCAGTTCTTC. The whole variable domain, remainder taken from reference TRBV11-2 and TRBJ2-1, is EAGVAQSPRYKIIEKRQSVAFWCNPISGHATLYWYQQILGQGPKLLIQFQNNGVVDDSQLPKDRFSAERLKGVDSTLKIQPAKLEDSAVYLCASSSRTSGGAMYNEQFFGPGTRLTVL.

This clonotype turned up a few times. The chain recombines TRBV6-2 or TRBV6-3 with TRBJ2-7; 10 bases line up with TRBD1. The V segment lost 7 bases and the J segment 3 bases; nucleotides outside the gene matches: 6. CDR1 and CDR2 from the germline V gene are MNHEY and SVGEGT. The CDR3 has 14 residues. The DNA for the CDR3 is TGTGCCAGCACCCCGGACAGGGGGTACTACGAGCAGTACTTC. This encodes CASTPDRGYYEQYF.

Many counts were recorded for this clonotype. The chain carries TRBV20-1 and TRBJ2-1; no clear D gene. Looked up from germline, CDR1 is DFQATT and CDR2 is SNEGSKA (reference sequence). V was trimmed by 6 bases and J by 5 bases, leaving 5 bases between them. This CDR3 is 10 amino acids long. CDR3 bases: TGCAGTGCGGGTAACAATGAGCAGTTCTTC. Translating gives CSAGNNEQFF.

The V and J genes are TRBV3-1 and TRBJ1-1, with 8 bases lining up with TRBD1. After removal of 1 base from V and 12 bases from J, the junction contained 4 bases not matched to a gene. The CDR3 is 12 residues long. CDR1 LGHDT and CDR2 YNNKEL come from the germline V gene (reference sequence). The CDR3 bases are TGTGCCAGCAGCCAAGCCCAGGGGGCTACTTTCTTT. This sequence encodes CASSQAQGATFF.

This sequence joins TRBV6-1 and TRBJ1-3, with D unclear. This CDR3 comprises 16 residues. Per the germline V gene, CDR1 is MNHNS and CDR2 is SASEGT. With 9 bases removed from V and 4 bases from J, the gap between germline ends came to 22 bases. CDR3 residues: CASSSNTVGGGNTIYF. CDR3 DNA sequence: TGTGCCAGTTCCTCTAACACGGTCGGAGGGGGAAACACCATATATTTT.

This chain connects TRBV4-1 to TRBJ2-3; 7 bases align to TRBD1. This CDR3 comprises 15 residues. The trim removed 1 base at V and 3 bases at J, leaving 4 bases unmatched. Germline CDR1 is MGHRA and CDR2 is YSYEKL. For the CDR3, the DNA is TGCGCCAGCAGCCAAGTGGCCAGGGGGACAGATACGCAGTATTTT. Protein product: CASSQVARGTDTQYF.

The chain's CDR3 is CASLASGSYNEQFF. In DNA form, the CDR3 reads TGTGCCAGCCTTGCTAGCGGGAGCTACAATGAGCAGTTCTTC. V is TRBV6-2 or TRBV6-3 and J is TRBJ2-1, with 10 bases fitting TRBD2. Trimming cost V 8 bases and J 3 bases; bases outside gene matches: 4. The CDR3 extends over 14 amino acids. CDR1 MNHEY and CDR2 SVGEGT come from the germline V gene.